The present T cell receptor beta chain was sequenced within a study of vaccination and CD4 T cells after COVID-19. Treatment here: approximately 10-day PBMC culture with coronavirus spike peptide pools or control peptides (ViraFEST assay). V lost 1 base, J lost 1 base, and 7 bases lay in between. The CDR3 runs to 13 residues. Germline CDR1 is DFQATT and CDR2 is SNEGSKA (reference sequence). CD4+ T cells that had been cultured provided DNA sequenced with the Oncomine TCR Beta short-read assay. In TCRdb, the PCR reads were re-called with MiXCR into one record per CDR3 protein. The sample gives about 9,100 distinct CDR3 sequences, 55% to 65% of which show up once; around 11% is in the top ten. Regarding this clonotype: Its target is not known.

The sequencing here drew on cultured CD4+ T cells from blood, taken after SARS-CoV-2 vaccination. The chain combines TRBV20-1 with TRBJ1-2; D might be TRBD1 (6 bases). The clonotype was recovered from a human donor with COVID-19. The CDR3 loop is CSARAQGNYGYTF. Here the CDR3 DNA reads TGCAGTGCTAGAGCACAGGGTAACTATGGCTACACCTTC.